The T cell receptor (beta chain) under discussion was sequenced for a study of T cell responses to AZD1222 COVID-19 vaccine. Study-wide results and limits: At baseline, just a handful of AZD1222 recipients tested seropositive.

The CDR3 has 13 amino acids. Trimming pared 4 bases from V and 1 base from J, leaving 10 bases between. Germline V lookup: CDR1 SQVTM, CDR2 ANQGSEA. The table came from immunoSEQ multiplex PCR; TCRdb's copy has only in-frame clones and leaves some out. The table shows 57,000 or so clones, with roughly 70% occurring only once. In the case of this clone: What it recognizes is unknown.

The receptor's source is an adult in good health. Here the sequenced sample was peripheral blood, taken on day 0 of AZD1222 vaccination. The rearrangement joins TRBV29-1 to TRBJ1-1; D is uncertain. The CDR3 is CSVAGRQNTEAFF. CDR3 sequence (DNA): TGCAGCGTTGCGGGCAGGCAGAACACTGAAGCTTTCTTT.